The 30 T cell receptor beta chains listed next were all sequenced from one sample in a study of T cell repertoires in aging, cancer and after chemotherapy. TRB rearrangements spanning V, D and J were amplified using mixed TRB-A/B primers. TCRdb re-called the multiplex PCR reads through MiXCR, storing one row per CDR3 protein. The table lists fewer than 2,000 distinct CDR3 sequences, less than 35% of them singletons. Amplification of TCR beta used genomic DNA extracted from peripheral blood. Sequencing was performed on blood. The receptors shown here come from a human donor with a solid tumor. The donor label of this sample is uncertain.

This CDR3 is CASSTLGGGTGETQYF. As DNA, the CDR3 is TGTGCCAGCAGTACCCTTGGGGGGGGGACGGGGGAGACCCAGTACTTC. The chain uses TRBV28 and TRBJ2-5, with TRBD2 identical over 7 bases. The CDR3 runs to 16 residues. CDR1 and CDR2 from the germline V gene are MDHEN and SYDVKM. The V gene end was trimmed by 5 bases and the J gene end by 5 bases; junction bases not matched to a gene: 14. Variable domain in full (rest from reference TRBV28 and TRBJ2-5): DVKVTQSSRYLVKRTGEKVFLECVQDMDHENMFWYRQDPGLGLRLIYFSYDVKMKEKGDIPEGYSVSREKKERFSLILESASTNQTSMYLCASSTLGGGTGETQYFGPGTRLLVL.

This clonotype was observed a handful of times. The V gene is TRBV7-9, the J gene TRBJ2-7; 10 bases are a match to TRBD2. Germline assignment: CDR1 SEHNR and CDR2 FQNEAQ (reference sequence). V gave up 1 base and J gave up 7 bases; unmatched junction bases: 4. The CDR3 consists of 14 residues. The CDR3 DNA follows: TGTGCCAGCAGCTTAGGACTAGCGGGTGATGAGCAGTACTTC. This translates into CASSLGLAGDEQYF.

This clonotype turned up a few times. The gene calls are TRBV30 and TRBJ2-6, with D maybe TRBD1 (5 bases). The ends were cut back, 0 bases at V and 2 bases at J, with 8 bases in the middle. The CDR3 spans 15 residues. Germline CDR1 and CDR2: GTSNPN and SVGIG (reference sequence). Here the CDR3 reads CAWSVQGAGANVLTF. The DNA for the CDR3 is TGTGCCTGGAGTGTACAAGGGGCTGGGGCCAACGTCCTGACTTTC.

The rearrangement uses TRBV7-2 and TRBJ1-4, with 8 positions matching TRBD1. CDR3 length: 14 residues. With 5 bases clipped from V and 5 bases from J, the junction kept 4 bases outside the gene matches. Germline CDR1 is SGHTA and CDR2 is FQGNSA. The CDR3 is CASSPDRVNEKLFF. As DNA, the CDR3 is TGTGCCAGCAGCCCGGACAGGGTGAATGAAAAACTGTTTTTT.

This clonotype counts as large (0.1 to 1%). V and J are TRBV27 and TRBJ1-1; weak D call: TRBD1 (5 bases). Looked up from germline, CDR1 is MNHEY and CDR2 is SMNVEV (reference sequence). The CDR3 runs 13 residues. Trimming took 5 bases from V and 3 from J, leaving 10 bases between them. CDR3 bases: TGTGCCAGCAGTCCCAGGGACTACACTGAAGCTTTCTTT. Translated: CASSPRDYTEAFF.

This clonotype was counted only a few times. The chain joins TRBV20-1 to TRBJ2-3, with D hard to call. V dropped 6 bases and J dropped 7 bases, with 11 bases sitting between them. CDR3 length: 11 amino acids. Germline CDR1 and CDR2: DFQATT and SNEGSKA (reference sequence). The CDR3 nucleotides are TGCAGTGCGAGTGCCGGGCATACGCAGTATTTT. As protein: CSASAGHTQYF.

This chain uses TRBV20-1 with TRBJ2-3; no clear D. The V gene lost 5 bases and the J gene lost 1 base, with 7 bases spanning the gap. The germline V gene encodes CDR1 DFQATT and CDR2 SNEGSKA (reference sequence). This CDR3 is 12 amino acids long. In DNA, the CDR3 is TGCAGTGCTTTACTGGGCACAGATACGCAGTATTTT. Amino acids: CSALLGTDTQYF.

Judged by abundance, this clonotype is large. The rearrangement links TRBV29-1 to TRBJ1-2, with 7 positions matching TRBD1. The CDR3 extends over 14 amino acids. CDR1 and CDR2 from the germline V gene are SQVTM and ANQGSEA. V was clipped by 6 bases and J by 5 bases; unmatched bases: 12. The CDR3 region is CSVVRNQGEYGYTF. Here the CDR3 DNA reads TGCAGCGTCGTCCGGAATCAGGGGGAGTATGGCTACACCTTC.

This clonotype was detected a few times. CDR3 in amino acids: CASSLAPSTDEQYF. Written as DNA, the CDR3 is TGTGCCAGCAGCTTAGCTCCTAGCACCGACGAGCAGTACTTC. The rearrangement joins TRBV11-2 to TRBJ2-7, with D possibly TRBD2 on 5 matching bases. Looked up from germline, CDR1 is SGHAT and CDR2 is FQNNGV. CDR3 length: 14 amino acids. Trimming took off 1 base at V and 5 bases at J, with 12 bases between the two ends.

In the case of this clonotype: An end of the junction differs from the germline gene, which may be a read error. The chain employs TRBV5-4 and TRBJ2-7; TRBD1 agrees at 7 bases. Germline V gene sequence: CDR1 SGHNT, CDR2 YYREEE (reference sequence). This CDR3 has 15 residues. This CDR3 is CASSQEGADFDEQYF. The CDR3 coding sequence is TGCGCCAGCAGCCAAGAGGGGGCGGATTTTGACGAGCAGTACTTC.

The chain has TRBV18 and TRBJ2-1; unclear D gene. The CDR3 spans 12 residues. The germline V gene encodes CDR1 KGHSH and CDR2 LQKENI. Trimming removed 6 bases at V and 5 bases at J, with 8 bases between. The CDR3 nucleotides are TGTGCCAGCTCCCTCGACAACAATGAGCAGTTCTTC. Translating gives CASSLDNNEQFF.

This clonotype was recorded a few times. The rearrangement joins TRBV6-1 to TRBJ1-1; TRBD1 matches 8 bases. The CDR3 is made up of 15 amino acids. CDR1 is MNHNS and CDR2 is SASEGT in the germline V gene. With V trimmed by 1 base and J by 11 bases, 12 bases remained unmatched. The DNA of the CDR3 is TGTGCCAGCAGTGAAGTGGCCGGACAGGGTGTTAGGGCTTTCTTT. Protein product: CASSEVAGQGVRAFF.

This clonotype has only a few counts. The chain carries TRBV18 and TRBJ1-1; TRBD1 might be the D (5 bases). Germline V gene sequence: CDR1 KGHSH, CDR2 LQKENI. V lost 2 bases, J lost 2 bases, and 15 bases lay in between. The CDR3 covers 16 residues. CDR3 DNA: TGTGCCAGCTCACCAACTGCTGTGACAGCTAACACTGAAGCTTTCTTT. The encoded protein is CASSPTAVTANTEAFF.

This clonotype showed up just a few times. This CDR3 reads CSVQQGPRTEAFF. The CDR3 DNA is TGCAGCGTTCAACAGGGGCCTCGGACTGAAGCTTTCTTT. The chain couples TRBV29-1 to TRBJ1-1; 7 bases agree with TRBD1. CDR1 is SQVTM and CDR2 is ANQGSEA in the germline V gene. The CDR3 consists of 13 residues. Losses at the gene ends were 5 bases for V and 5 bases for J; bases not matched to a gene: 8.

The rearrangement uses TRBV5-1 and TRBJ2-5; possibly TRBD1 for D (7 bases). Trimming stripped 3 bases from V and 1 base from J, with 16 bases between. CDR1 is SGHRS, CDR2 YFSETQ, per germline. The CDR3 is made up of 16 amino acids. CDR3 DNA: TGCGCCAGCAGCTATGGTACCCAGGGGGGCCAAGAGACCCAGTACTTC. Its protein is CASSYGTQGGQETQYF.

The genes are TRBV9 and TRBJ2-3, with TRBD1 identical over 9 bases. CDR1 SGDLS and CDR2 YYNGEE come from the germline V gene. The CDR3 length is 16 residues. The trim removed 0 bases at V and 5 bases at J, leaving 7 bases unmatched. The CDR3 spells CASSVAMGQGEDTQYF. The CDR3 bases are TGTGCCAGCAGCGTAGCAATGGGACAGGGTGAAGATACGCAGTATTTT.

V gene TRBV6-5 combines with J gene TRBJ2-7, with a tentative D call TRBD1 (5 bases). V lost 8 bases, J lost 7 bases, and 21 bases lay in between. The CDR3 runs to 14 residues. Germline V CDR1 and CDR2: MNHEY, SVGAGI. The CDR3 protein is CASSPSTVHSEQYF. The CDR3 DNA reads TGTGCCAGCTCACCCTCGACAGTACACAGTGAGCAGTACTTC.

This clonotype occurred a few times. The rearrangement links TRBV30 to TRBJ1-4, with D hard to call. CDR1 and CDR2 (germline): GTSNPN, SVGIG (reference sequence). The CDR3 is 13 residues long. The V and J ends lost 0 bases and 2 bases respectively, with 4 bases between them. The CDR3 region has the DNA TGTGCCTGGAGTGTACATACTAATGAAAAACTGTTTTTT. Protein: CAWSVHTNEKLFF. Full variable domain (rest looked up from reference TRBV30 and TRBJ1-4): SQTIHQWPATLVQPVGSPLSLECTVEGTSNPNLYWYRQAAGRGLQLLFYSVGIGQISSEVPQNLSASRPQDRQFILSSKKLLLSDSGFYLCAWSVHTNEKLFFGSGTQLSVL.

CDR3 sequence (DNA): TGTGCCACCAGCAGAGATCGGGGCGTAGACACTGAAGCTTTCTTT. Its translation: CATSRDRGVDTEAFF. The chain joins TRBV15 to TRBJ1-1; weak D call: TRBD1 (5 bases). The CDR3 covers 15 residues. The V and J ends lost 0 bases and 3 bases respectively, with 11 bases between them. CDR1 and CDR2 from the germline V gene are LNHNV and YYDKDF (reference sequence).

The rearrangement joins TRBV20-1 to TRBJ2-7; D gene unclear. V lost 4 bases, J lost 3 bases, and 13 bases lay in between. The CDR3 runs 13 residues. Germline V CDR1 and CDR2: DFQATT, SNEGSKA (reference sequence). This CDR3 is CSATPSENYEQYF. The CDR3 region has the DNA TGCAGTGCTACCCCCTCCGAAAACTACGAGCAGTACTTC.

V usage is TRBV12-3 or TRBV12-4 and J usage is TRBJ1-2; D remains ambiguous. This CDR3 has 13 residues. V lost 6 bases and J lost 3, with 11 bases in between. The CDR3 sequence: CASSLVTDYGYTF. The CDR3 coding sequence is TGTGCCAGCAGCCTAGTGACGGACTATGGCTACACCTTC.

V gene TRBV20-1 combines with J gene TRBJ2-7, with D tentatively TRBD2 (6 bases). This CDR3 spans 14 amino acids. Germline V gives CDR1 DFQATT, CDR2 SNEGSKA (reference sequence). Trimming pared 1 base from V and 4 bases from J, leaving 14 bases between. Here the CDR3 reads CSARAGTGLYEQYF. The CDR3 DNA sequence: TGCAGTGCTAGAGCGGGTACGGGACTTTACGAGCAGTACTTC.

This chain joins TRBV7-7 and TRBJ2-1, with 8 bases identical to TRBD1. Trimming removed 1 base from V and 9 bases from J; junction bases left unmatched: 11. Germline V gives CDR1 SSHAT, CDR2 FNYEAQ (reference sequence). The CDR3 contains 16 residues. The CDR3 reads CASSLEAWTGSGEQFF. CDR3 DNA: TGTGCCAGCAGCTTAGAAGCCTGGACAGGGTCTGGTGAGCAGTTCTTC.

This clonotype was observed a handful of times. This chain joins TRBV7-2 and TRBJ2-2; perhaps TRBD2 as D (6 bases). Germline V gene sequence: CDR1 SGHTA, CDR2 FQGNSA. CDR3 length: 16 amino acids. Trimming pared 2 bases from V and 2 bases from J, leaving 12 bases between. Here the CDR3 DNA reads TGTGCCAGCAGCTTAACAGGACTAACCAACACCGGGGAGCTGTTTTTT. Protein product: CASSLTGLTNTGELFF. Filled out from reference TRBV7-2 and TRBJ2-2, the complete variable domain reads GAGVSQSPSNKVTEKGKDVELRCDPISGHTALYWYRQSLGQGLEFLIYFQGNSAPDKSGLPSDRFSAERTGGSVSTLTIQRTQQEDSAVYLCASSLTGLTNTGELFFGEGSRLTVL.

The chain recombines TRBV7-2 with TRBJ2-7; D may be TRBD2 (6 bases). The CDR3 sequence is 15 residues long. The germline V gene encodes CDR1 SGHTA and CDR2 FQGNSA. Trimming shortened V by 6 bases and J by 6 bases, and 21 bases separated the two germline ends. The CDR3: CASRLLTGTFGEQYF. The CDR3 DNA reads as TGTGCCAGCAGATTACTAACCGGGACTTTTGGCGAGCAGTACTTC.

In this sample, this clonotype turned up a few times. The CDR3 DNA sequence: TGTGCCAGCAGCTTCAGACAGGAGCATGGCTACACCTTC. As protein: CASSFRQEHGYTF. V gene TRBV5-6 combines with J gene TRBJ1-2, with a possible D match to TRBD1 (6 bases). Germline V gives CDR1 SGHDT, CDR2 YYEEEE. CDR3 size: 13 residues. Trimming took off 2 bases at V and 6 bases at J, with 11 bases between the two ends.

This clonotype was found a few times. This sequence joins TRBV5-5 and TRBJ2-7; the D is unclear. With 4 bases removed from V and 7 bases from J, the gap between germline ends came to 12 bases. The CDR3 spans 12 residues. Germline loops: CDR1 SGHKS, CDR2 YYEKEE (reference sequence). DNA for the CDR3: TGTGCCAGCAGCCCCTATAGTGATGAGCAGTACTTC. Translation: CASSPYSDEQYF.

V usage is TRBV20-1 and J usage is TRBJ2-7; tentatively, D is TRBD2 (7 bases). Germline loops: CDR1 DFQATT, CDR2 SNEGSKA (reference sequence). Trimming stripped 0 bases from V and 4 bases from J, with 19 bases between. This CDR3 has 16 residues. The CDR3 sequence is CSARDSGRGRMYEQYF. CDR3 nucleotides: TGCAGTGCTAGAGATAGTGGGCGGGGGCGAATGTACGAGCAGTACTTC.

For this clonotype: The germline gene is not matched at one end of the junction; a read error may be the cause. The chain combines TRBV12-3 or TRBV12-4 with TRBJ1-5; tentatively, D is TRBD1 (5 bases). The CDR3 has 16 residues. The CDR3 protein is CASSLQLGGANRPQHF. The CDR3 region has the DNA TGTGCCAGCAGTTTACAGCTCGGTGGGGCGAATCGGCCCCAGCATTTT.

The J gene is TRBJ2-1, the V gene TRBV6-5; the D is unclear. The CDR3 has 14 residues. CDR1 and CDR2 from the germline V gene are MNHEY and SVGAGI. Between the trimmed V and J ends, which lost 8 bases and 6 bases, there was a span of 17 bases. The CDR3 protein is CASSPPNLINEQFF. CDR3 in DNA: TGTGCCAGCTCACCACCTAACCTGATCAATGAGCAGTTCTTC.